The 13 T cell receptor beta chains below all came from one sample that was sequenced in a study of blood T cell repertoires in COVID-19. Profiling relied on immunoSEQ multiplex PCR, and the TCRdb table lists in-frame clones only, not all of them. The repertoire holds 80,000 or so clones, with more than 80% as singletons. Source material: peripheral blood. These receptors were collected from a woman in her sixties or seventies with acute or convalescent COVID-19.

V gene TRBV7-9 combines with J gene TRBJ2-2, with D maybe TRBD2 (6 bases). V gave up 5 bases and J gave up 5 bases, with 18 bases separating them. This CDR3 region has 16 residues. The V gene's germline CDR1 is SEHNR and CDR2 FQNEAQ (reference sequence). CDR3 coding DNA: TGTGCCAGCAGCCGCGGATTGGGCGGGAAGACCGGGGAGCTGTTTTTT. Translation: CASSRGLGGKTGELFF.

CDR3 DNA: TGTGCCAGCAGTCCCACAGGTAGCGGGGGGTCCTACGAGCAGTACTTC. Residues: CASSPTGSGGSYEQYF. The genes are TRBV27 and TRBJ2-7; TRBD2 matches 10 bases. V lost 5 bases and J lost 1; bases outside the gene matches: 8. The CDR3 extends over 16 amino acids. Per germline, CDR1 MNHEY and CDR2 SMNVEV (reference sequence).

The V and J genes are TRBV3-1 (or the pseudogene TRBV3-2) and TRBJ1-1; 10 positions match TRBD1. V was pared by 2 bases and J by 6 bases, with 3 bases of the junction left unmatched. This CDR3 spans 14 amino acids. Germline loops: CDR1 LGHDT, CDR2 YNNKEL (reference sequence). This CDR3 is CASSQSGTGAEAFF. CDR3 coding DNA: TGTGCCAGCAGCCAATCCGGGACAGGGGCTGAAGCTTTCTTT.

This rearrangement joins TRBV19 to TRBJ1-5; 9 positions agree with TRBD1. The J segment lost 2 bases and the V segment lost 6 bases, leaving 2 bases of the junction unmatched. CDR1 is LNHDA, CDR2 SQIVND, per germline (reference sequence). The CDR3 has 14 amino acids. As DNA, the CDR3 is TGTGCCAGTAGGGGGGACAGGGGCAATCAGCCCCAGCATTTT. This encodes CASRGDRGNQPQHF.

The chain has TRBV6-2 or TRBV6-3 and TRBJ1-1, with a possible D match to TRBD1 (5 bases). Between the trimmed V and J ends, which lost 4 bases and 2 bases, there was a span of 8 bases. The CDR3 consists of 13 residues. CDR1 and CDR2 (germline): MNHEY, SVGEGT. The CDR3 DNA follows: TGTGCCAGCAGTTGGACACCCAACACTGAAGCTTTCTTT. It specifies CASSWTPNTEAFF.

The chain uses TRBV12-2 and TRBJ2-2; TRBD1 is taken as the D call from the table, unchecked against the DNA. TRBV12-2 is deemed a pseudogene. The CDR3 totals 14 residues. CDR3 protein: CASRSRGVTGELFF. The CDR3 region has the DNA TGTGCAAGTCGCTCCAGGGGGGTCACCGGGGAGCTGTTTTTT.

The chain links TRBV2 to TRBJ2-5; a possible D gene is TRBD2 (6 bases). V was cut by 6 bases and J by 2 bases, with 10 bases left in between. CDR1 is SNHLY and CDR2 is FYNNEI in the germline V gene. This CDR3 comprises 13 residues. The CDR3 DNA reads TGTGCCAGCAGGGGGGGATCTCAAGAGACCCAGTACTTC. Translating it yields CASRGGSQETQYF.

The sample holds one count of this clone. The rearrangement joins TRBV19 to TRBJ2-4; 8 nucleotides match TRBD2. This CDR3 spans 14 amino acids. V was pared by 7 bases and J by 6 bases, with 8 bases of the junction left unmatched. The germline gives CDR1 LNHDA, CDR2 SQIVND (reference sequence). CDR3 sequence: CASNQGGGPNIQYF. The DNA of the CDR3 is TGTGCCAGTAATCAGGGCGGGGGGCCAAACATTCAGTACTTC.

The chain uses TRBV9 and TRBJ2-5; 7 positions match TRBD2. CDR3 length: 14 residues. V lost 7 bases, J lost 1 base, and 7 bases stayed unmatched. Germline CDR1 SGDLS, CDR2 YYNGEE. In nucleotides, the CDR3 is TGTGCCAGCGGGGAGTCGGGGGGCCAAGAGACCCAGTACTTC. This translates into CASGESGGQETQYF.

V usage is TRBV5-5 and J usage is TRBJ1-1; TRBD1 aligns across 10 bases. The CDR3 spans 18 residues. The trim removed 1 base at V and 4 bases at J, leaving 13 bases unmatched. Germline CDR1 and CDR2: SGHKS and YYEKEE (reference sequence). CDR3 nucleotide sequence: TGTGCCAGCAGCTTGTGGGCCGGGACAGGGGAGTTTAGCACTGAAGCTTTCTTT. Protein product: CASSLWAGTGEFSTEAFF. Based on the CDR3 plus reference TRBV5-5 and TRBJ1-1, the full variable domain is DAGVTQSPTHLIKTRGQQVTLRCSPISGHKSVSWYQQVLGQGPQFIFQYYEKEERGRGNFPDRFSARQFPNYSSELNVNALLLGDSALYLCASSLWAGTGEFSTEAFFGQGTRLTVV.

The chain combines TRBV7-2 with TRBJ2-1, with D perhaps TRBD2 (5 bases). The CDR3 is 15 amino acids. The germline V gene encodes CDR1 SGHTA and CDR2 FQGNSA. Trimming stripped 1 base from V and 3 bases from J, with 10 bases between. CDR3 region: CASSLGGPIYNEQFF. CDR3 bases: TGTGCCAGCAGCTTAGGAGGGCCCATCTACAATGAGCAGTTCTTC.

V is TRBV2 and J is TRBJ1-1, with 8 bases matching TRBD1. The V and J ends lost 11 bases and 4 bases, in that order; junction bases with no gene match: 15. This CDR3 spans 15 amino acids. CDR1 and CDR2 (germline): SNHLY, FYNNEI. The CDR3 protein is CALASDRAGGTEAFF. The CDR3 DNA is TGTGCCTTAGCTTCGGACAGGGCCGGTGGCACTGAAGCTTTCTTT.

This clone was seen only a few times. The chain combines TRBV24-1 with TRBJ1-3; the match to TRBD1 covers 8 bases. Per the germline V gene, CDR1 is KGHDR and CDR2 is SFDVKD. This CDR3 contains 13 residues. V lost 9 bases to trimming and J lost 2 bases; unmatched junction nucleotides: 2. The CDR3 DNA follows: TGTGCCACCCAGGGGGCAGCTGGAAACACCATATATTTT. Protein sequence: CATQGAAGNTIYF.